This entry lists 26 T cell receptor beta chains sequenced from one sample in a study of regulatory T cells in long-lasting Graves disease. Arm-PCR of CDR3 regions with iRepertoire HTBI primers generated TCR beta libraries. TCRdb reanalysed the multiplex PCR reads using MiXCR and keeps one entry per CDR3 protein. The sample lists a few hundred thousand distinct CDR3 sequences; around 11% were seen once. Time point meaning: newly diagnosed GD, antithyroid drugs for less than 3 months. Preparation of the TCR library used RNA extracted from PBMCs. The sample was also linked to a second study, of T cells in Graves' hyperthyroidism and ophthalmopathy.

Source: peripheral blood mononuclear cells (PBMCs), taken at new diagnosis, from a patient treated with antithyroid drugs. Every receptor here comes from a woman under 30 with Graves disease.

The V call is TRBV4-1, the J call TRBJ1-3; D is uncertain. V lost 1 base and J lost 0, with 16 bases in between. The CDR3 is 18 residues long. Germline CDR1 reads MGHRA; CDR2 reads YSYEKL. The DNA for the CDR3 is TGCGCCAGCAGCCAAGGTTTGTTACGCCGGAGCTCTGGAAACACCATATATTTT. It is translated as CASSQGLLRRSSGNTIYF.

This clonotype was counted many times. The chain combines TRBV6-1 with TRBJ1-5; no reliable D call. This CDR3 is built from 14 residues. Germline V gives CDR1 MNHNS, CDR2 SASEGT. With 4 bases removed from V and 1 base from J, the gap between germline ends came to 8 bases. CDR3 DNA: TGTGCCAGCAGTGCTGGAATCAGCAATCAGCCCCAGCATTTT. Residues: CASSAGISNQPQHF.

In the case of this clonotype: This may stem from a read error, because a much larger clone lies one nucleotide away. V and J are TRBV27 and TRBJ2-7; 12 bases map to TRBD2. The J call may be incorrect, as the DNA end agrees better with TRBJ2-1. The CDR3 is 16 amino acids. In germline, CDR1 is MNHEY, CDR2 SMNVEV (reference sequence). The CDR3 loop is CASSVGLAGYSYEQFF. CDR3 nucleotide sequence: TGTGCCAGCAGTGTCGGACTAGCGGGGTACTCCTACGAGCAGTTCTTC.

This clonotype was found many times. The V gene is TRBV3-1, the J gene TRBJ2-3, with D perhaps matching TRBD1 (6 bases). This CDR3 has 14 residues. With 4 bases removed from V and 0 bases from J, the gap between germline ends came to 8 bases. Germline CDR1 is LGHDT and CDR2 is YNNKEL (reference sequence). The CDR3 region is CASSRTGSTDTQYF. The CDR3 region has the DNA TGTGCCAGCAGCCGAACAGGGAGCACAGATACGCAGTATTTT.

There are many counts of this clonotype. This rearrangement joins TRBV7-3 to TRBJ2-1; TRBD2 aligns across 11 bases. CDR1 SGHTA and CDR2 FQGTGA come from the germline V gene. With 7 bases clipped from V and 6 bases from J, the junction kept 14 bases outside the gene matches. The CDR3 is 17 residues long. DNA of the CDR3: TGTGCCAGCACCACTATGCCCCTAGCGGGAGGACCCAATGAGCAGTTCTTC. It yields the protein CASTTMPLAGGPNEQFF.

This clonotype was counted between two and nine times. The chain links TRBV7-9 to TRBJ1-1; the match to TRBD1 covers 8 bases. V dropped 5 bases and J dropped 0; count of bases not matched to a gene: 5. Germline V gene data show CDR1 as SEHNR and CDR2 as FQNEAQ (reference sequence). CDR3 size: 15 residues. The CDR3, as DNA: TGTGCCAGCAGCCGGACAGGGCAAATGAACACTGAAGCTTTCTTT. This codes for CASSRTGQMNTEAFF. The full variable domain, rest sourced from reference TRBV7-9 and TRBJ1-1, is DTGVSQNPRHKITKRGQNVTFRCDPISEHNRLYWYRQTLGQGPEFLTYFQNEAQLEKSRLLSDRFSAERPKGSFSTLEIQRTEQGDSAMYLCASSRTGQMNTEAFFGQGTRLTVV.

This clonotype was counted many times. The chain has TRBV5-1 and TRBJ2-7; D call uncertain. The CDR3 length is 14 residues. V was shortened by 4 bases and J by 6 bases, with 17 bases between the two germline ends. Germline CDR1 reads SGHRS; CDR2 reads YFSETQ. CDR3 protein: CASSPVGQAAEQYV. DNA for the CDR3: TGCGCCAGCAGCCCGGTCGGGCAGGCGGCCGAGCAGTACGTC.

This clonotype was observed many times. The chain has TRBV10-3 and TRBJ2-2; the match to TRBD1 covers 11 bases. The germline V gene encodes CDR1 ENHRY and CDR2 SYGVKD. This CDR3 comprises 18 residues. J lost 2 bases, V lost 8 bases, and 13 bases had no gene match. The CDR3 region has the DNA TGTGCCATCGAAGTCCGGGACAGGGGGTCGTCAAACACCGGGGAGCTGTTTTTT. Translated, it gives CAIEVRDRGSSNTGELFF.

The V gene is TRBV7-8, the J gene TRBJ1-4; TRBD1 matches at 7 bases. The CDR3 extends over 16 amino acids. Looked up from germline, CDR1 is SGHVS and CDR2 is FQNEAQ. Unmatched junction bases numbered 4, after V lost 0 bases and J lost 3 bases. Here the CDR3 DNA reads TGTGCCAGCAGCTTAGCGGCAGGACAGGCTAATGAAAAACTGTTTTTT. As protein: CASSLAAGQANEKLFF.

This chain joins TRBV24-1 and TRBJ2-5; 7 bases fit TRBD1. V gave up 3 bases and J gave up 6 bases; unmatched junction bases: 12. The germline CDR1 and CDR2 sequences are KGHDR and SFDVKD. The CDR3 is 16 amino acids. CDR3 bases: TGTGCCACCAGTGATAGCCGGGACAGCCTTCAAAAGACCCAGTACTTC. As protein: CATSDSRDSLQKTQYF.

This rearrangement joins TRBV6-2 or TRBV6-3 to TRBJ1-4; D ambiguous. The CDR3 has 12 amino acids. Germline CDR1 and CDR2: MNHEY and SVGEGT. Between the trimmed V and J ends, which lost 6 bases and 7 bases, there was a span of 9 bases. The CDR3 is CASSNPAEKLFF. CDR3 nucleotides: TGTGCCAGCAGCAACCCGGCTGAAAAACTGTTTTTT.

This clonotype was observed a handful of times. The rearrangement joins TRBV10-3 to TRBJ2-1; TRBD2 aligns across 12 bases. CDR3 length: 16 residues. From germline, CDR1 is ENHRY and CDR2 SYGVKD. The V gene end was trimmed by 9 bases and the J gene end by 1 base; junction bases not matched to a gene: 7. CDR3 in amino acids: CAISGLAGLSYNEQFF. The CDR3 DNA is TGTGCCATTAGCGGACTAGCGGGGTTATCCTACAATGAGCAGTTCTTC.

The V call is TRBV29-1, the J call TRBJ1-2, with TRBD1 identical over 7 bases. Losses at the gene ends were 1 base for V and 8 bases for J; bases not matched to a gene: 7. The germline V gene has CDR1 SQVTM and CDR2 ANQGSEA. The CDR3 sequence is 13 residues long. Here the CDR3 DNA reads TGCAGCGTTGAAGTGGTACAGGGGAGGGGCTACACCTTC. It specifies CSVEVVQGRGYTF. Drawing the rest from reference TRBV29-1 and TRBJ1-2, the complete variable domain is SAVISQKPSRDICQRGTSLTIQCQVDSQVTMMFWYRQQPGQSLTLIATANQGSEATYESGFVIDKFPISRPNLTFSTLTVSNMSPEDSSIYLCSVEVVQGRGYTFGSGTRLTVV.

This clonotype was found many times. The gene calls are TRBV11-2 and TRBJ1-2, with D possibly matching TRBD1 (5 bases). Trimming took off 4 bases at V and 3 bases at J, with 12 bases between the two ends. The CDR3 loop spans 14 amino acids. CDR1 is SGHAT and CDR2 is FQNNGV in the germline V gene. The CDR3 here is CASSSGRGYYGYTF. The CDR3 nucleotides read TGTGCCAGCAGCTCGGGGAGGGGTTACTATGGCTACACCTTC.

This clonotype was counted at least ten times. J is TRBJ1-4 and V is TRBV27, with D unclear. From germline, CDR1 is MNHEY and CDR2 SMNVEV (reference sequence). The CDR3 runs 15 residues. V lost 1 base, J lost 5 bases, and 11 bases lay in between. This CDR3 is CASSLWAGANEKLFF. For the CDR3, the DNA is TGTGCCAGCAGTTTATGGGCAGGCGCCAATGAAAAACTGTTTTTT.

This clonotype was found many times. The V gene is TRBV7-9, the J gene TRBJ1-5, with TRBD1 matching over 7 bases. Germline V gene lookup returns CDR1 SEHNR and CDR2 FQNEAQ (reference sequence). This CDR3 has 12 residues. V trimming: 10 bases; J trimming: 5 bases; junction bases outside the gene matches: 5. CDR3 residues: CATGGQDQPQHF. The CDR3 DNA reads TGTGCCACAGGGGGGCAGGATCAGCCCCAGCATTTT.

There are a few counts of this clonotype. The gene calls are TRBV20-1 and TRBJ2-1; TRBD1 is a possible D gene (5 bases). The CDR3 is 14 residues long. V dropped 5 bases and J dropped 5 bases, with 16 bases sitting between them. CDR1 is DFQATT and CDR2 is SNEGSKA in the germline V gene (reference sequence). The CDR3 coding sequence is TGCAGTGCTCTCAGGGTGAGCCCCCACAATGAGCAGTTCTTC. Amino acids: CSALRVSPHNEQFF.

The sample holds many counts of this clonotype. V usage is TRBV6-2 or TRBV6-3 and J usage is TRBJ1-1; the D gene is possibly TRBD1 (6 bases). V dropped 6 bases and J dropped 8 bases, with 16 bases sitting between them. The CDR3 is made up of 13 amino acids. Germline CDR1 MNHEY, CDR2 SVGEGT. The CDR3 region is CASRAQGTTEAFF. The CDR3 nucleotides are TGTGCCAGCAGAGCACAGGGAACAACCGAAGCTTTCTTT.

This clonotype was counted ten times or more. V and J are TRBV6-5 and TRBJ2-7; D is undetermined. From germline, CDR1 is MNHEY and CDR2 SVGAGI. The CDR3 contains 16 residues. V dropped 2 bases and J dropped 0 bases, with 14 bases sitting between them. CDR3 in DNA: TGTGCCAGCAGTTACACCGTCGTCAGCAGCTCCTACGAGCAGTACTTC. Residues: CASSYTVVSSSYEQYF.

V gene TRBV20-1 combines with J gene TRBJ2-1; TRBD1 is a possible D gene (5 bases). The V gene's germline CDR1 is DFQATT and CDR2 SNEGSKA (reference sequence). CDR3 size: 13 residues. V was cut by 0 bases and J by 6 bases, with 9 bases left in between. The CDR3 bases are TGCAGTGCTAGAGAACCCAGGGCCAATGAGCAGTTCTTC. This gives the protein CSAREPRANEQFF.

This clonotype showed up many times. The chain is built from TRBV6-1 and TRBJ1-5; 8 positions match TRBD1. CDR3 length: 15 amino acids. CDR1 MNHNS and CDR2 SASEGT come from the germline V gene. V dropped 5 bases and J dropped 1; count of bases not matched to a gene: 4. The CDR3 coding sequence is TGTGCCAGCAGTCCCAGGGGGCCCAGCAATCAGCCCCAGCATTTT. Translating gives CASSPRGPSNQPQHF.

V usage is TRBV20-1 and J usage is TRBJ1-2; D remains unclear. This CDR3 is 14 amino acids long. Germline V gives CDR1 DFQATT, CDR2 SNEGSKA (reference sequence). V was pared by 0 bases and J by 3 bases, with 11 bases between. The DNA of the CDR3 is TGCAGTGCTAGAGATAAGGTCGGAGACTATGGCTACACCTTC. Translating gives CSARDKVGDYGYTF.

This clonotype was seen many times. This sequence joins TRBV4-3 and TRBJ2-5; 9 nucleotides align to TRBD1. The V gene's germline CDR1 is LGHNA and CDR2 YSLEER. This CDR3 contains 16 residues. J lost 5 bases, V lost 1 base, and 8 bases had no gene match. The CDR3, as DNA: TGCGCCAGCAGCCAAGTTAGGGACAGGGTCGGGGAGACCCAGTACTTC. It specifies CASSQVRDRVGETQYF.

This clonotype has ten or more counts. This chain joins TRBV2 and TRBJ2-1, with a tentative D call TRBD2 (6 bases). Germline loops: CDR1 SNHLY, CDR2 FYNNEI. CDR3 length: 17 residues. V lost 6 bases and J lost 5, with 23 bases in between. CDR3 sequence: CASRRGLWGRDNNEQFF. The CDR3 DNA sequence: TGTGCCAGCAGGCGGGGCCTTTGGGGCAGGGATAACAATGAGCAGTTCTTC.

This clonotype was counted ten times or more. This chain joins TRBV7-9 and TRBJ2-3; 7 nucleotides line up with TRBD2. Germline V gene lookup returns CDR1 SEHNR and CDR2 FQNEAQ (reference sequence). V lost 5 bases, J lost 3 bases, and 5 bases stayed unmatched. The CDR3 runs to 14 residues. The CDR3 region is CASSPPGGTDTQYF. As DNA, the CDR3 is TGTGCCAGCAGCCCCCCGGGAGGAACAGATACGCAGTATTTT.

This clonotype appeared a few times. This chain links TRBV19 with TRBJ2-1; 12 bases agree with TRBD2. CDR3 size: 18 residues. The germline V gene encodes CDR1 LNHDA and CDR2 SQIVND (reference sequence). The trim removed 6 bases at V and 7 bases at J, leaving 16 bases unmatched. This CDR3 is CASRGFPSASGRANEQFF. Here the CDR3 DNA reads TGTGCCAGTAGGGGTTTTCCCTCGGCTAGCGGGAGGGCAAATGAGCAGTTCTTC.